This TCR beta chain appears in the sequencing data of a study of blood T cell repertoires in COVID-19. In germline, CDR1 is LGHDT, CDR2 YNNKEL (reference sequence). The ends were cut back, 2 bases at V and 5 bases at J, with 12 bases in the middle. The CDR3 is 14 amino acids. Method: immunoSEQ multiplex PCR; TCRdb's copy keeps in-frame clones and lacks some. This sample carries over 120,000 clones, around 87% of them seen once, and the ten largest clones take around 11%. The V and J genes are TRBV3-1 (or the pseudogene TRBV3-2) and TRBJ2-5; D is perhaps TRBD1 (5 bases). The source material was PBMCs or T cells enriched from blood (not recorded which). The clonotype comes from a man aged 60-69 years who had recovered from COVID-19. The DNA of the CDR3 is TGTGCCAGCAGCCAAAGGGGCTACCCGGAGACCCAGTACTTC. It translates to CASSQRGYPETQYF.